This T cell receptor (beta chain) was sequenced in a study of T cell responses to AZD1222 COVID-19 vaccine. Study background: Some second doses came at about 4 weeks and others at about 12 weeks; these were pooled.

Study results and caveats: Unmutated variant regions are reportedly the target of nearly half of TCRs that are spike-specific.

Assay used: immunoSEQ multiplex PCR; TCRdb lists only in-frame clones, some missing. The sample lists about 97,000 clones, 85% to 90% occurring once. CDR3 length equals 16 residues. V was pared by 1 base and J by 1 base, with 11 bases between. Germline loops: CDR1 SGDLS, CDR2 YYNGEE. Note on this clone: Its matching antigen is unknown.

The material sequenced was peripheral blood, taken on day 0 of AZD1222 vaccination. This TCR was sampled from an adult in good health. This chain links TRBV9 with TRBJ2-2; a possible D gene is TRBD2 (5 bases). CDR3 protein: CASSVRAVGNTGELFF. CDR3 coding DNA: TGTGCCAGCAGCGTACGAGCGGTGGGGAACACCGGGGAGCTGTTTTTT.